This T cell receptor beta chain was sequenced in a study of CXCR3-negative and CXCR3-positive naive CD8 T cells. A note on this clonotype: Its antigen is as yet unknown.

Through 5' RACE with UMI labels, the TRB cDNA libraries were prepared. TCRdb re-called the 5' RACE reads and gives one entry per CDR3 protein, without DNA. The sample table sets out several thousand distinct CDR3 sequences. In germline, CDR1 is MDHEN, CDR2 SYDVKM. This CDR3 contains 15 residues. Study results and limitations: CXCR3-positive naive cells had more hydrophobic TRB CDR3s than CXCR3-negative naive cells.

The sample consisted of naive CXCR3- CD8+ T cells from blood. Subset reported: CD45RO-CCR7+CD27+CD95- naive CD8+ T cells lacking CXCR3 (TNR3-). This chain connects TRBV28 to TRBJ2-7; TCRdb gives TRBD2 as the D gene, but with no DNA this cannot be confirmed. This sequence originates from a human donor in good health. Some clones in this sample may be carry-over from other donors' samples. CDR3 in amino acids: CASTPTSGRGYEQYF.